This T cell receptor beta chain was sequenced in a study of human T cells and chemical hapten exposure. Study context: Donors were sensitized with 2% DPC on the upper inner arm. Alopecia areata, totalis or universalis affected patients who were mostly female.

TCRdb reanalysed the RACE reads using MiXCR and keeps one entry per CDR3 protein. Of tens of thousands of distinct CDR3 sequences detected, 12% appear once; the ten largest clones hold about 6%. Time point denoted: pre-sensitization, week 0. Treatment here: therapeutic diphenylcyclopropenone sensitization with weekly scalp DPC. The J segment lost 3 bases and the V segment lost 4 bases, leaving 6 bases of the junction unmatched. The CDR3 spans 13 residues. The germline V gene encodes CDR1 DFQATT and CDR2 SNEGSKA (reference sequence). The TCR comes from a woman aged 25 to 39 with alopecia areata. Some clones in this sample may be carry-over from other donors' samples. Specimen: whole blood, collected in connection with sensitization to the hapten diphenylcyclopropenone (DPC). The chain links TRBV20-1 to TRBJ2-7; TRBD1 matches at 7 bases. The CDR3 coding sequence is TGCAGTGCTAATACAGGGGTCGGCTACGAGCAGTACTTC. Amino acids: CSANTGVGYEQYF.